The 5 T cell receptor beta chains given below trace back to one sample, sequenced in a study of shared clonotypes between healthy human individuals. Assay: immunoSEQ multiplex PCR; the TCRdb copy retains only in-frame clones and omits some. The repertoire holds over 2 million clones, with roughly 96% as singletons. The sample taken for sequencing was naive CD4+ T cells sorted from blood. Subset given: CD45RA+ positively selected. The receptor set was obtained from a young man in good health.

The gene calls are TRBV6-5 and TRBJ2-7, with 9 bases that match TRBD2. With V trimmed by 4 bases and J by 6 bases, 7 bases remained unmatched. The germline V gene has CDR1 MNHEY and CDR2 SVGAGI. The CDR3 covers 14 residues. CDR3 coding DNA: TGTGCCAGCAGTTCCCTAGCGGGGAGTGGCGAGCAGTACTTC. The encoded protein is CASSSLAGSGEQYF.

The rearrangement uses TRBV10-3 and TRBJ1-3; D not certain. The CDR3 has 16 amino acids. V was trimmed by 0 bases and J by 0 bases, leaving 9 bases between them. Germline CDR1 reads ENHRY; CDR2 reads SYGVKD. CDR3 amino acids: CAISESRVSSGNTIYF. CDR3 in DNA: TGTGCCATCAGTGAGTCGCGGGTGAGCTCTGGAAACACCATATATTTT.

V is TRBV6-5 and J is TRBJ1-2; TRBD1 matches 7 bases. After removal of 4 bases from V and 8 bases from J, the junction contained 13 bases not matched to a gene. The CDR3 length is 15 residues. The germline gives CDR1 MNHEY, CDR2 SVGAGI. The CDR3 coding sequence is TGTGCCAGCAGTTCGACAGGGAGTGCGTGGAAGGGCTACACCTTC. Amino acid sequence: CASSSTGSAWKGYTF.

The chain recombines TRBV4-1 with TRBJ1-4; the D is unclear. CDR3 length: 14 amino acids. Germline V gives CDR1 MGHRA, CDR2 YSYEKL. V lost 0 bases to trimming and J lost 7 bases, with 9 bases between them. This chain's CDR3 is CASSQDFGPEKLFF. Here the CDR3 DNA reads TGCGCCAGCAGCCAAGATTTCGGGCCTGAAAAACTGTTTTTT.

The chain joins TRBV15 to TRBJ1-5, with a possible D match to TRBD1 (6 bases). V lost 1 base and J lost 7, with 14 bases in between. The CDR3 is made up of 15 amino acids. The germline V gene has CDR1 LNHNV and CDR2 YYDKDF (reference sequence). The CDR3 region has the DNA TGTGCCACCAGCAGAGTGGGGGCGCCGGACCAGCCCCAGCATTTT. Encoded protein: CATSRVGAPDQPQHF.